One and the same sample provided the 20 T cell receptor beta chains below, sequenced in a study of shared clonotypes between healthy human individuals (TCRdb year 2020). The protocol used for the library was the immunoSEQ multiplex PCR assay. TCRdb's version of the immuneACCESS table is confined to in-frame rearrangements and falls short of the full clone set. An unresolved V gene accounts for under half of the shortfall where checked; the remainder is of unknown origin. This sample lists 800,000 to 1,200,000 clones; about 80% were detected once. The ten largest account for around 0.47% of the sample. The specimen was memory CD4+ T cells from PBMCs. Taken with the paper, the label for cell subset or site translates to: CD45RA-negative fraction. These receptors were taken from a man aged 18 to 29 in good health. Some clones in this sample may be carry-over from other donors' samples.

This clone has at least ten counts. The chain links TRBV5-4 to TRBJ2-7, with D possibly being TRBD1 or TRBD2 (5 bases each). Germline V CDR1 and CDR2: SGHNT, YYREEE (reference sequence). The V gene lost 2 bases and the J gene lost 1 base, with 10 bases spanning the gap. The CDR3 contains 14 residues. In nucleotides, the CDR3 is TGTGCCAGCAGCTTCTCGAGGGGATCCTACGAGCAGTACTTC. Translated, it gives CASSFSRGSYEQYF.

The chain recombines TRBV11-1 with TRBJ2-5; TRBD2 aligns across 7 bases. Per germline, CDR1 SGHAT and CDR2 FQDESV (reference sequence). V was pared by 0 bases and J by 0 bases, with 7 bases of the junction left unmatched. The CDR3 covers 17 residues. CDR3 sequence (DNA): TGTGCCAGCAGCTTAGCCCCCGGGGGGAGGTACCAAGAGACCCAGTACTTC. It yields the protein CASSLAPGGRYQETQYF.

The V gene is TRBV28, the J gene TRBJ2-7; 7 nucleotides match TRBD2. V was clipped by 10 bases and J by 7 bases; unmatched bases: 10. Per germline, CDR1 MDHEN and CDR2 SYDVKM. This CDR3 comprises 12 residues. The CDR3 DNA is TGTGCCACCGCGGGGGTGGTCTTGGAGCAGTACTTC. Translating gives CATAGVVLEQYF. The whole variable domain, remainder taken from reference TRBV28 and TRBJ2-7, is DVKVTQSSRYLVKRTGEKVFLECVQDMDHENMFWYRQDPGLGLRLIYFSYDVKMKEKGDIPEGYSVSREKKERFSLILESASTNQTSMYLCATAGVVLEQYFGPGTRLTVT.

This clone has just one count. For the CDR3, the DNA is TGTGCCAGCAGCTCACAGCCTGCGAGCTCTGGAAACACCATATATTTT. Translation gives CASSSQPASSGNTIYF. The chain joins TRBV7-2 to TRBJ1-3; D ambiguous. V was pared by 4 bases and J by 0 bases, with 13 bases between. The CDR3 length is 16 residues. The germline gives CDR1 SGHTA, CDR2 FQGNSA. Together with reference TRBV7-2 and TRBJ1-3, the CDR3 gives the full variable domain: GAGVSQSPSNKVTEKGKDVELRCDPISGHTALYWYRQSLGQGLEFLIYFQGNSAPDKSGLPSDRFSAERTGGSVSTLTIQRTQQEDSAVYLCASSSQPASSGNTIYFGEGSWLTVV.

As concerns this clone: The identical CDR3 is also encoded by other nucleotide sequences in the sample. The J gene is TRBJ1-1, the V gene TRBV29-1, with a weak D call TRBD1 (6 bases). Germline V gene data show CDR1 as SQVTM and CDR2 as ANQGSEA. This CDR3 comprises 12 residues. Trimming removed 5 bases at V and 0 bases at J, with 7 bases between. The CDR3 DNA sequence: TGCAGCGTTCAGGGGATGAACACTGAAGCTTTCTTT. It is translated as CSVQGMNTEAFF.

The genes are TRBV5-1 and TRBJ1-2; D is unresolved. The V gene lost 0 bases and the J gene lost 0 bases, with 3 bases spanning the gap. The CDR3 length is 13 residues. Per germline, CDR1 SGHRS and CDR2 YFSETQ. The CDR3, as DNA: TGCGCCAGCAGCTTGGAAGCTAACTATGGCTACACCTTC. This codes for CASSLEANYGYTF.

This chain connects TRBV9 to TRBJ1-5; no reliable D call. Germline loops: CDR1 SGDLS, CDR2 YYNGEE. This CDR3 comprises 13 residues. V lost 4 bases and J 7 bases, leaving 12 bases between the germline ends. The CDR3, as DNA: TGTGCCAGCAGCAAGGAGATGGGACAGCCCCAGCATTTT. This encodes CASSKEMGQPQHF.

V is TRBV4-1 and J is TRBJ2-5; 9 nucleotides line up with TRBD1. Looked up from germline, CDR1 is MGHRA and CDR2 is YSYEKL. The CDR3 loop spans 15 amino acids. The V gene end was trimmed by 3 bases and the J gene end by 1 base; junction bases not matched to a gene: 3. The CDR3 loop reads CASSHGQGPQETQYF. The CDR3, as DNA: TGCGCCAGCAGCCACGGACAGGGGCCCCAAGAGACCCAGTACTTC.

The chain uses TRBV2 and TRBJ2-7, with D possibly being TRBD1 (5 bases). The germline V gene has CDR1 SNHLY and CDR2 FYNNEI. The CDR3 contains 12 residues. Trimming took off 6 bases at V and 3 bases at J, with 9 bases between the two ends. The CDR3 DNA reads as TGTGCCAGCAGCGCCCAGGGCTACGAGCAGTACTTC. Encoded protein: CASSAQGYEQYF.

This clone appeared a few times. CDR3 residues: CASSPNYGTEAFF. The CDR3, as DNA: TGTGCCAGCAGCCCGAATTACGGCACTGAAGCTTTCTTT. This chain uses TRBV5-6 with TRBJ1-1, with D hard to call. The CDR3 loop spans 13 amino acids. Trimming left V 4 bases short and J 4 bases short, with 11 bases between. Germline lookup yields CDR1 SGHDT and CDR2 YYEEEE.

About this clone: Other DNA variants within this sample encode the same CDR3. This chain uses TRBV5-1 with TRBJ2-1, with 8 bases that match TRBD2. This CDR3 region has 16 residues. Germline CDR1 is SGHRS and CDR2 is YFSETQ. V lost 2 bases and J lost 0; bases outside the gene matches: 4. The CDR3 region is CASSLAGASSYNEQFF. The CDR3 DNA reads TGCGCCAGCAGCTTAGCGGGAGCAAGCTCCTACAATGAGCAGTTCTTC.

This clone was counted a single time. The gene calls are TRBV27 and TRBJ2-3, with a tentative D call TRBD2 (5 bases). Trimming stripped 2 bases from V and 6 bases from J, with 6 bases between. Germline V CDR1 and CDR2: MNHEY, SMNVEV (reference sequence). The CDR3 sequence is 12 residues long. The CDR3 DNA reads TGTGCCAGCAGTTTAACGGGGGATACGCAGTATTTT. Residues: CASSLTGDTQYF.

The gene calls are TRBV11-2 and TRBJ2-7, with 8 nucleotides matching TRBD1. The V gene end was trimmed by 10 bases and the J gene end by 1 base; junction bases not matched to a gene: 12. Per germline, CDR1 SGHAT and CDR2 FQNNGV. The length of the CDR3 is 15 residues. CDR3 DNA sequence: TGTGCCACCGCGCCCGGGACAGGCACTTCCTACGAGCAGTACTTC. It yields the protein CATAPGTGTSYEQYF.

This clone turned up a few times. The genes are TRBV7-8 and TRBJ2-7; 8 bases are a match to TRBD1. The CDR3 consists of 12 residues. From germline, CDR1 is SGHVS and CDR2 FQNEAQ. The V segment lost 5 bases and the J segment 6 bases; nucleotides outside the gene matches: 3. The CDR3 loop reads CASSDRGGEQYF. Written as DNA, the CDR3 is TGTGCCAGCAGCGACAGGGGTGGCGAGCAGTACTTC.

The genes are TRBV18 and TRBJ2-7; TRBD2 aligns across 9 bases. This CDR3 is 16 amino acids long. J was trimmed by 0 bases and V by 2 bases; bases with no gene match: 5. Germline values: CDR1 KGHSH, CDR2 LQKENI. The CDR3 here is CASSPNSGSYSYEQYF. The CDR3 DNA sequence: TGTGCCAGCTCACCAAATAGCGGGAGCTACTCCTACGAGCAGTACTTC.

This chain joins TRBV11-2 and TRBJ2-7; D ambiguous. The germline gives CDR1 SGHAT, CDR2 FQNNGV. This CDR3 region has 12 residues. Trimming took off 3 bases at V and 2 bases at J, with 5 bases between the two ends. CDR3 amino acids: CASSLSPYEQYF. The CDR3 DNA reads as TGTGCCAGCAGCTTGTCGCCCTACGAGCAGTACTTC.

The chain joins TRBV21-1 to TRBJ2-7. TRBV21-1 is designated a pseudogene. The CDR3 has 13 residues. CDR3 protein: CASSKEVSDGQYF. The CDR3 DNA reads TGTGCCAGCAGCAAAGAGGTGTCGGACGGCCAGTACTTC.

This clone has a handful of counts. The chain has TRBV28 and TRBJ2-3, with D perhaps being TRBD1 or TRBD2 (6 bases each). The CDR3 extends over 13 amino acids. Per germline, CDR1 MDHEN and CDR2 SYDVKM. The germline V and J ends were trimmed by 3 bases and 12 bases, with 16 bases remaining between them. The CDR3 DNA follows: TGTGCCAGCAGTTTCGGGGGCGTCCCTTCCCAGTATTTT. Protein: CASSFGGVPSQYF. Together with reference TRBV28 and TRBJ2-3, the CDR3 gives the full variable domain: DVKVTQSSRYLVKRTGEKVFLECVQDMDHENMFWYRQDPGLGLRLIYFSYDVKMKEKGDIPEGYSVSREKKERFSLILESASTNQTSMYLCASSFGGVPSQYFGPGTRLTVL.

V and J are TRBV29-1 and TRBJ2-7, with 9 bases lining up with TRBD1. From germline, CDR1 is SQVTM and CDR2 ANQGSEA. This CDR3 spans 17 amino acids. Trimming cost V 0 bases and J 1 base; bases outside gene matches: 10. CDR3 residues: CSVEEMTGQGSSYEQYF. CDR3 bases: TGCAGCGTTGAAGAGATGACGGGACAGGGATCTTCCTACGAGCAGTACTTC.

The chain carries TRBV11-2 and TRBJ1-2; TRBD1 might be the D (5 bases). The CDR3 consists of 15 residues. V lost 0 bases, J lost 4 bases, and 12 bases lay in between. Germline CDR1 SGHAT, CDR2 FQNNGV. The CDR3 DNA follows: TGTGCCAGCAGCTTAGAGTTAGGGGAAACCTATGGCTACACCTTC. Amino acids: CASSLELGETYGYTF.